Shown below are 3 T cell receptor beta chains from a single sample sequenced in a study of graft-versus-host responses after intestinal transplantation. Profiled with immunoSEQ multiplex PCR; TCRdb holds only in-frame clones, not every one. The data show about 94,000 clones, around nine tenths seen once. The antigens these receptors bind are not known. The sample consisted of unstimulated CD8+ T cells sorted from spleen or lymph node cells, taken before intestinal transplant. These receptors originate from a human donor who received an intestinal transplant.

This chain connects TRBV21-1 to TRBJ2-7; the tabulated D call, TRBD1, remains unverified against the DNA. TRBV21-1 is a pseudogene. CDR3 length: 14 residues. CDR3 residues: CASEMTGDPHEQYF. CDR3 nucleotides: TGTGCCAGCGAAATGACAGGGGACCCACACGAGCAGTACTTC.

The genes are TRBV27 and TRBJ2-7; D is ambiguous. Trimming took 6 bases from V and 4 from J, leaving 10 bases between them. CDR1 is MNHEY, CDR2 SMNVEV, per germline (reference sequence). The CDR3 sequence is 12 residues long. The chain's CDR3 is CASSPTGYEQYF. The CDR3 DNA follows: TGTGCCAGCAGCCCCACCGGTTACGAGCAGTACTTC.

J is TRBJ2-7 and V is TRBV5-1; 7 nucleotides match TRBD2. The CDR3 extends over 15 amino acids. After removal of 2 bases from V and 2 bases from J, the junction contained 7 bases not matched to a gene. Germline CDR1 is SGHRS and CDR2 is YFSETQ. The CDR3 is CASSFRDYRPYEQYF. CDR3 DNA: TGCGCCAGCAGCTTTCGGGACTATCGTCCCTACGAGCAGTACTTC.